This entry lists 14 T cell receptor beta chains sequenced from one sample in a study of early T cells in non-severe SARS-CoV-2 infection. Each CDR3 protein is one row after TCRdb ran MiXCR on the 5' RACE reads. The sample carries roughly 40,000 distinct CDR3 sequences, roughly 7.1% recorded once. Sequences were obtained from whole blood. The receptors here all came from an adult who was a healthcare worker with PCR-confirmed SARS-CoV-2 infection or an uninfected control (not recorded which).

This clonotype counts as medium-sized (0.01 to 0.1%). The V gene is TRBV20-1, the J gene TRBJ2-1, with D perhaps matching TRBD1 (5 bases). Deletions cut 1 base from V and 5 bases from J, with 12 bases between. The germline gives CDR1 DFQATT, CDR2 SNEGSKA (reference sequence). The CDR3 totals 14 residues. This CDR3 is CSARAWGADNEQFF. The DNA for the CDR3 is TGCAGTGCTAGAGCCTGGGGCGCGGACAATGAGCAGTTCTTC.

This clonotype was seen only a few times. The J gene is TRBJ2-3, the V gene TRBV10-2, with 8 bases lining up with TRBD2. V lost 11 bases, J lost 4 bases, and 8 bases stayed unmatched. Germline CDR1 is WSHSY and CDR2 is SAAADI. CDR3 length: 13 amino acids. The CDR3: CASSGRGADTQYF. The DNA for the CDR3 is TGCGCCTCCTCCGGGCGGGGGGCAGATACGCAGTATTTT.

The chain is built from TRBV14 and TRBJ1-1; 8 bases map to TRBD1. V shed 4 bases, J shed 3 bases, and the junction held 4 bases outside the gene matches. CDR3 size: 14 residues. Germline CDR1 SGHDN, CDR2 FVKESK. CDR3 in DNA: TGTGCCAGCAGCCCGGACAGGGAGGACACTGAAGCTTTCTTT. Translation: CASSPDREDTEAFF.

The genes are TRBV29-1 and TRBJ2-1, with TRBD2 as a possible D gene (6 bases). Germline V gene sequence: CDR1 SQVTM, CDR2 ANQGSEA. This CDR3 spans 12 amino acids. The V end lost 7 bases, the J end lost 4 bases, and 11 bases lay between the germline ends. The CDR3 DNA is TGCAGCGCGGGGGACTCGTACAATGAGCAGTTCTTC. Translation: CSAGDSYNEQFF.

This clonotype was seen a few times. V usage is TRBV19 and J usage is TRBJ2-7, with 9 bases fitting TRBD1. Germline assignment: CDR1 LNHDA and CDR2 SQIVND (reference sequence). This CDR3 is 15 amino acids long. V lost 8 bases to trimming and J lost 5 bases; unmatched junction nucleotides: 13. CDR3 loop: CASAPGTGYDHEQYF. CDR3 sequence (DNA): TGTGCCAGTGCCCCCGGGACAGGGTATGACCACGAGCAGTACTTC.

This clonotype was seen a handful of times. The chain couples TRBV7-6 to TRBJ2-1; 9 bases are a match to TRBD1. This CDR3 spans 16 amino acids. Trimming at V came to 5 bases and at J to 6 bases, leaving 11 bases not matched to a gene. Germline CDR1 is SGHVS and CDR2 is FNYEAQ. CDR3 loop: CASSLLHGTGINEQFF. In nucleotides, the CDR3 is TGTGCCAGCAGCCTTCTGCACGGGACAGGGATCAATGAGCAGTTCTTC.

The V call is TRBV29-1, the J call TRBJ1-2; tentatively, D is TRBD1 (6 bases). V lost 6 bases and J 2 bases, leaving 10 bases between the germline ends. The CDR3 consists of 12 residues. Germline V gene sequence: CDR1 SQVTM, CDR2 ANQGSEA. As DNA, the CDR3 is TGCAGCGTCCCTAGGGGGAACTATGGCTACACCTTC. Translating gives CSVPRGNYGYTF.

The chain carries TRBV11-2 and TRBJ2-3; 12 bases are shared with TRBD2. This CDR3 has 15 residues. The V gene's germline CDR1 is SGHAT and CDR2 FQNNGV. J was trimmed by 2 bases and V by 5 bases; bases with no gene match: 2. CDR3 sequence: CASSPSGGATDTQYF. CDR3 DNA: TGTGCCAGCAGCCCTAGCGGGGGGGCCACAGATACGCAGTATTTT.

This clonotype occurred a few times. DNA of the CDR3: TGTGCCAGCAGCCAAGATCTGTTAGGGGGCATCTCCTACGAGCAGTACTTC. Its translation: CASSQDLLGGISYEQYF. The chain has TRBV3-1 and TRBJ2-7; 7 bases align to TRBD1. With 0 bases clipped from V and 0 bases from J, the junction kept 8 bases outside the gene matches. The CDR3 spans 17 residues. Germline lookup yields CDR1 LGHDT and CDR2 YNNKEL (reference sequence).

This clonotype was counted ten times or more. Here the CDR3 reads CASSSSGGNEQFF. CDR3 coding DNA: TGTGCCAGCAGCTCTAGCGGGGGGAATGAGCAGTTCTTC. The chain uses TRBV7-2 and TRBJ2-1; TRBD2 aligns across 11 bases. Looked up from germline, CDR1 is SGHTA and CDR2 is FQGNSA. The CDR3 consists of 13 residues. Unmatched junction bases numbered 0, after V lost 4 bases and J lost 7 bases.

This chain joins TRBV7-9 and TRBJ1-6, with a weak D call TRBD1 (6 bases). Germline CDR1 reads SEHNR; CDR2 reads FQNEAQ (reference sequence). The germline V and J ends were trimmed by 4 bases and 6 bases, with 16 bases remaining between them. The CDR3 loop spans 16 amino acids. CDR3: CASSSSEGGPNSPLHF. The CDR3, as DNA: TGTGCCAGCAGCTCCAGTGAAGGGGGGCCTAATTCACCCCTCCACTTT.

This clonotype was observed a handful of times. CDR3: CASRRDRLNTGELFF. CDR3 in DNA: TGCGCCAGCCGCCGGGACAGACTTAACACCGGGGAGCTGTTTTTT. The chain carries TRBV5-1 and TRBJ2-2; TRBD1 matches 7 bases. The V gene's germline CDR1 is SGHRS and CDR2 YFSETQ. The trim removed 7 bases at V and 2 bases at J, leaving 8 bases unmatched. The CDR3 extends over 15 amino acids.

This clonotype was observed many times. V and J are TRBV20-1 and TRBJ2-4; possible D gene TRBD1, 6 bases. V was trimmed by 5 bases and J by 9 bases, leaving 14 bases between them. CDR3 length: 12 amino acids. The germline V gene has CDR1 DFQATT and CDR2 SNEGSKA (reference sequence). CDR3 in amino acids: CSARALQGIQYF. CDR3 nucleotides: TGCAGTGCTCGGGCGTTACAGGGCATTCAGTACTTC.

V usage is TRBV11-2 and J usage is TRBJ2-3, with TRBD2 matching 12 bases. The CDR3 has 18 residues. After removal of 5 bases from V and 0 bases from J, the junction contained 9 bases not matched to a gene. Germline values: CDR1 SGHAT, CDR2 FQNNGV. The DNA for the CDR3 is TGTGCCAGCAGCCTAACTAGCGGGGGGAGCTATAGCACAGATACGCAGTATTTT. Amino acids: CASSLTSGGSYSTDTQYF.